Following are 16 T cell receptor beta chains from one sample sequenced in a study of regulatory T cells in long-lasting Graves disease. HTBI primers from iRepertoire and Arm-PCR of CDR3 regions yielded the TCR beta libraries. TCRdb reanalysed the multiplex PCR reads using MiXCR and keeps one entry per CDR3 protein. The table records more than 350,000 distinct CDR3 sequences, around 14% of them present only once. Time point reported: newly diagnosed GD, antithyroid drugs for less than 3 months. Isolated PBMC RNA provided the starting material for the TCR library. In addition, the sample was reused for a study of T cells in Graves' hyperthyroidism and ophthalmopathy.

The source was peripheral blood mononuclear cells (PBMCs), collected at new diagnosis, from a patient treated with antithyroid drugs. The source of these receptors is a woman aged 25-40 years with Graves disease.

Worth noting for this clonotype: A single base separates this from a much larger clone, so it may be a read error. CDR3 loop: CASNTPGPGGTEAFF. CDR3 DNA sequence: TGTGCCAGCAACACGCCGGGCCCAGGGGGCACTGAAGCTTTCTTT. The J gene is TRBJ1-1, the V gene TRBV28; the match to TRBD1 covers 7 bases. Germline loops: CDR1 MDHEN, CDR2 SYDVKM. J lost 4 bases, V lost 7 bases, and 12 bases had no gene match. The CDR3 contains 15 residues.

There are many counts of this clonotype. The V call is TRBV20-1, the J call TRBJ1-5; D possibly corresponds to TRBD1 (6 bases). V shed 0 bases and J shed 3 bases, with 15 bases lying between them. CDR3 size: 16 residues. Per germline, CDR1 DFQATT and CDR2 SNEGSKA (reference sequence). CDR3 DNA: TGCAGTGCTAGAGATCGCCTCGCAGGGGTCAATCAGCCCCAGCATTTT. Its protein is CSARDRLAGVNQPQHF.

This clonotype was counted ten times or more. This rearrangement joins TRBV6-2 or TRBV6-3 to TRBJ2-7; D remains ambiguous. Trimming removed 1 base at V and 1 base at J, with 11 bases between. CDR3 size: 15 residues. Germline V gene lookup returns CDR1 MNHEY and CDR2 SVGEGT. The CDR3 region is CASSYYRVGSYEQYF. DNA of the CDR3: TGTGCCAGCAGTTACTACCGAGTTGGGTCCTACGAGCAGTACTTC.

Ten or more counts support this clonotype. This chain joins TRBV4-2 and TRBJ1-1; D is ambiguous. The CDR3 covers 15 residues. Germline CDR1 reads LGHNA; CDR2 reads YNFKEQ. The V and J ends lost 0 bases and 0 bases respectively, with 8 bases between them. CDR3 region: CASSQDREVNTEAFF. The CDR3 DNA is TGTGCCAGCAGCCAAGATCGGGAAGTGAACACTGAAGCTTTCTTT.

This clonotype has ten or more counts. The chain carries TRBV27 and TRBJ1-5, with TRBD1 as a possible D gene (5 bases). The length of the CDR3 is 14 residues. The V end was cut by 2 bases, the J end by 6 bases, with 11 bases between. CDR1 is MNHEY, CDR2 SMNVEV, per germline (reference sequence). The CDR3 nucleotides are TGTGCCAGCAGTTTAGACGGGGGGGGTCAGCCCCAGCATTTT. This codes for CASSLDGGGQPQHF.

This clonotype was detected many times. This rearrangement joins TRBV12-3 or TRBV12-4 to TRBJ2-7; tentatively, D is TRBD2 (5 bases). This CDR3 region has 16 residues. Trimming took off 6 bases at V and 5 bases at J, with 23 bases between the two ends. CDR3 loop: CASSVYPRGLGNEQYF. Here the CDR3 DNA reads TGTGCCAGCAGCGTTTACCCCCGGGGTCTCGGGAACGAGCAGTACTTC.

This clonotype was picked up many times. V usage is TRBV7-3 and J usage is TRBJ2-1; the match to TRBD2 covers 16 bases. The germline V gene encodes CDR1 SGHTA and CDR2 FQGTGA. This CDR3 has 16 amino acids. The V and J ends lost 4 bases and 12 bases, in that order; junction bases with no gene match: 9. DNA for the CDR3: TGTGCCAGCAGCTCGGGACTAGCGGGAGGGGGGGTCGTGCAGTTCTTC. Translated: CASSSGLAGGGVVQFF. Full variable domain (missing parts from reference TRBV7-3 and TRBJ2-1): GAGVSQTPSNKVTEKGKYVELRCDPISGHTALYWYRQSLGQGPEFLIYFQGTGAADDSGLPNDRFFAVRPEGSVSTLKIQRTERGDSAVYLCASSSGLAGGGVVQFFGPGTRLTVL.

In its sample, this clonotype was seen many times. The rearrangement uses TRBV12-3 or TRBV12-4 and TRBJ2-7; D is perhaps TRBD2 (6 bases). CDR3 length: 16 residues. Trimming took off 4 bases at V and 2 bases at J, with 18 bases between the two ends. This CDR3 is CASSYWRAVTPYEQYF. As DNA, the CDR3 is TGTGCCAGCAGTTACTGGAGGGCAGTGACCCCCTACGAGCAGTACTTC.

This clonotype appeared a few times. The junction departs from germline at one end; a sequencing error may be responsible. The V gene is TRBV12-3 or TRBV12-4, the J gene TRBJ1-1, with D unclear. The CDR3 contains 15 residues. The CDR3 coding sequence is TGTGCCAGCAGTCACTCCAGGAGGATGAACACTGAAGCTCTCTTT. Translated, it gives CASSHSRRMNTEALF.

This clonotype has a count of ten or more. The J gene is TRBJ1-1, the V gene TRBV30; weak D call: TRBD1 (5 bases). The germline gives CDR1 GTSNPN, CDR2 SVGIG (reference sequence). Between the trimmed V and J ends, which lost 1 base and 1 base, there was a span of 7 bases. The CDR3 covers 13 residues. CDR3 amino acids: CAWSATGNTEAFF. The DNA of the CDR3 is TGTGCCTGGAGTGCAACAGGGAACACTGAAGCTTTCTTT.

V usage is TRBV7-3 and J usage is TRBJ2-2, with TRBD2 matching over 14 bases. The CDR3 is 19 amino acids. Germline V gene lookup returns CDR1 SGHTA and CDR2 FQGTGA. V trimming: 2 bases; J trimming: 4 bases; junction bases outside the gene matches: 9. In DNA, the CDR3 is TGTGCCAGCAGCTTAGATCCTATAGGACTAGCGGGAGGCACCGGGGAGCTGTTTTTT. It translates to CASSLDPIGLAGGTGELFF.

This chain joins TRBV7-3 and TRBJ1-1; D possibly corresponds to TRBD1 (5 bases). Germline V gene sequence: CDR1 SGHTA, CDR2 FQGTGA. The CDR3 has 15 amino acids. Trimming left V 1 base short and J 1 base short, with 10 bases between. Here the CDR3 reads CASSLIGAKNTEAFF. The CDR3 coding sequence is TGTGCCAGCAGCTTAATCGGGGCTAAGAACACTGAAGCTTTCTTT.

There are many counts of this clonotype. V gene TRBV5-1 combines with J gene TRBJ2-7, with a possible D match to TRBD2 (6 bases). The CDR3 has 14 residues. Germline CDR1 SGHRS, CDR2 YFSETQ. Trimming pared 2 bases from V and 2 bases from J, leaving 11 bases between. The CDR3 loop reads CASSFNGRTYEQYF. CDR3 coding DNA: TGCGCCAGCAGCTTTAATGGGAGGACCTACGAGCAGTACTTC.

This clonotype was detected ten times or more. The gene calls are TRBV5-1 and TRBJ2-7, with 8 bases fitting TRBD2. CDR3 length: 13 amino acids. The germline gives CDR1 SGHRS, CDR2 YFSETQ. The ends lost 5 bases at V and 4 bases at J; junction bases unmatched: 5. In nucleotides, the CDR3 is TGCGCCAGCAGACCGGGGACTAGATACGAGCAGTACTTC. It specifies CASRPGTRYEQYF.

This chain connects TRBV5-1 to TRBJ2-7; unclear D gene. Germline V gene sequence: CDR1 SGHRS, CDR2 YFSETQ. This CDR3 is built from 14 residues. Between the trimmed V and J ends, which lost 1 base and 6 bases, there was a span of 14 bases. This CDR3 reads CASSLLESRTEQYF. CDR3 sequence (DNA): TGCGCCAGCAGCTTGCTTGAGTCGAGGACCGAGCAGTACTTC. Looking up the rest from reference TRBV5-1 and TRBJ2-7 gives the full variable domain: KAGVTQTPRYLIKTRGQQVTLSCSPISGHRSVSWYQQTPGQGLQFLFEYFSETQRNKGNFPGRFSGRQFSNSRSEMNVSTLELGDSALYLCASSLLESRTEQYFGPGTRLTVT.

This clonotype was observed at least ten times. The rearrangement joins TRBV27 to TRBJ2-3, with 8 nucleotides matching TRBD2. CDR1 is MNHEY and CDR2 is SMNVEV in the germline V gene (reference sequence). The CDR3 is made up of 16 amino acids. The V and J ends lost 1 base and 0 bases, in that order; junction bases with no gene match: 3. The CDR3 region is CASSLFSGTSTDTQYF. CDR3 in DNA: TGTGCCAGCAGTTTATTTAGCGGGACTAGCACAGATACGCAGTATTTT.